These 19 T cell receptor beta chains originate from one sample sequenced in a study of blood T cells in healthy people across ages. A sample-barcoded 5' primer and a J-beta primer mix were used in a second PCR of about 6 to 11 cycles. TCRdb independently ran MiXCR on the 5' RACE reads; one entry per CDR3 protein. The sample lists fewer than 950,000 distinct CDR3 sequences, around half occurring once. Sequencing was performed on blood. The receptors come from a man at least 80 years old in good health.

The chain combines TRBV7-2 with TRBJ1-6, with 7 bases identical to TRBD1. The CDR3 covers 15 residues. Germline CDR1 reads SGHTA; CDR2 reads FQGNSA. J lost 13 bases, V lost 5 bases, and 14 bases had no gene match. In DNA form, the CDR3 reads TGTGCCAGCAGCACGCAAACAGGGGATGGGGGTCCCCTCCACTTT. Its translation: CASSTQTGDGGPLHF.

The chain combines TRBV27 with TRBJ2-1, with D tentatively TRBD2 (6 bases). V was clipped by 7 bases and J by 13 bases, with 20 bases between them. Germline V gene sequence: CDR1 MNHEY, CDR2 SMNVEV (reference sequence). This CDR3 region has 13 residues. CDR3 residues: CASTRMAGTGQFF. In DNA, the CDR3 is TGTGCCAGCACAAGAATGGCGGGAACGGGCCAGTTCTTC.

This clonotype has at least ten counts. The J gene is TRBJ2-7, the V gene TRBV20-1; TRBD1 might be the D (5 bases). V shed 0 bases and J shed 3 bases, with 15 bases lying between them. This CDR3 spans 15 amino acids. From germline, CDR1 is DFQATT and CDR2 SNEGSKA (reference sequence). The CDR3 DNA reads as TGCAGTGCTAGAGATCTCAGGGCGGACGGCTACGAGCAGTACTTC. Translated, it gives CSARDLRADGYEQYF.

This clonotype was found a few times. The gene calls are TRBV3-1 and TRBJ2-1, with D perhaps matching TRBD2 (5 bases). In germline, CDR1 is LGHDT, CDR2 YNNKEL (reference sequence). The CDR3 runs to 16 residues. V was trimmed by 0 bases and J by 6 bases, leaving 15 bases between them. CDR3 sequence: CASSQDLASAGNEQFF. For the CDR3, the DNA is TGTGCCAGCAGCCAAGACCTAGCCTCCGCGGGCAATGAGCAGTTCTTC.

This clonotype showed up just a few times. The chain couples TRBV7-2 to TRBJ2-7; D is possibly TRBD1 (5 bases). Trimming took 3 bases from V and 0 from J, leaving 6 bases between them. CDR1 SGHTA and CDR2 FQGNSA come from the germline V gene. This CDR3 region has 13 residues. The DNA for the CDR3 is TGTGCCAGCAGCTTTGACAGCTCCTACGAGCAGTACTTC. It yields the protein CASSFDSSYEQYF.

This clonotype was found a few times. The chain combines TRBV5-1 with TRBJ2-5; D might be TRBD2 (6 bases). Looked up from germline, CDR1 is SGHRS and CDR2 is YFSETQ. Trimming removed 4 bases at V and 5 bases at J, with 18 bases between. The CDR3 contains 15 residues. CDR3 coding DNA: TGCGCCAGCAGCCCGACCCACGGGAGCGGTGAGACCCAGTACTTC. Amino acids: CASSPTHGSGETQYF.

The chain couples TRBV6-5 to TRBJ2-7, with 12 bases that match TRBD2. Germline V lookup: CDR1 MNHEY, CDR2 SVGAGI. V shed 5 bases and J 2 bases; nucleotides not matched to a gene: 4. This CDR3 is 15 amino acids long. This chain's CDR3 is CASSPRTSGAYEQYF. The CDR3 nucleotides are TGTGCCAGCAGTCCCAGGACTAGCGGGGCCTACGAGCAGTACTTC.

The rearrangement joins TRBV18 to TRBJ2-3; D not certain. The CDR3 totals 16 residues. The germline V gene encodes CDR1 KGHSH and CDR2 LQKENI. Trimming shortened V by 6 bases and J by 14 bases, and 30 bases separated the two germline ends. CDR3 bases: TGTGCCAGCTCTCAAAAGACTGAAATTGGAGTCACGAACGCGTATTTT. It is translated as CASSQKTEIGVTNAYF.

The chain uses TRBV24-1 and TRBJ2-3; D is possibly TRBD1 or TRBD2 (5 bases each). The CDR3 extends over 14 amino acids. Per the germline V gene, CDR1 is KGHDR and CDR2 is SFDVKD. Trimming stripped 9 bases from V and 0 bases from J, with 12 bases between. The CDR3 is CATGTKDSTDTQYF. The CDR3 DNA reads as TGTGCCACCGGGACCAAAGATAGCACAGATACGCAGTATTTT.

In DNA form, the CDR3 reads TGTGCCAGCAGCTTGCCCTCGACAGGCACAGATACGCAGTATTTT. Residues: CASSLPSTGTDTQYF. The rearrangement joins TRBV11-1 to TRBJ2-3, with D possibly being TRBD1 (5 bases). Per germline, CDR1 SGHAT and CDR2 FQDESV (reference sequence). The CDR3 totals 15 residues. Deletions cut 3 bases from V and 1 base from J, with 11 bases between.

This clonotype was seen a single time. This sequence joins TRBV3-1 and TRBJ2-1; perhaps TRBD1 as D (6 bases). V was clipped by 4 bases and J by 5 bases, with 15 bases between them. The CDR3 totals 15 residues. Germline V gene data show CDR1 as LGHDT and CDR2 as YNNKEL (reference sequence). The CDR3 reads CASSPPRGLHNEQFF. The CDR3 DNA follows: TGTGCCAGCAGCCCCCCCAGGGGTTTACACAATGAGCAGTTCTTC.

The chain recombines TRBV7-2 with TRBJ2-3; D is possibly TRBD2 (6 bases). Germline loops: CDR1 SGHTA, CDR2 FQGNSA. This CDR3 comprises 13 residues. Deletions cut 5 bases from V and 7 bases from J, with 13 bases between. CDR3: CASSDGAGYTQYF. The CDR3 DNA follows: TGTGCCAGCAGCGACGGGGCGGGGTATACGCAGTATTTT.

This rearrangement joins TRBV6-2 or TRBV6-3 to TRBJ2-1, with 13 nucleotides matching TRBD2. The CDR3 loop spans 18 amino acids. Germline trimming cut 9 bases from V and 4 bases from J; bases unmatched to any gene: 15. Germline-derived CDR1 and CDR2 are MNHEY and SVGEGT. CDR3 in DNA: TGTGCCAGTGGGACTAGCGGGGACCGAGTGAGACGATACAATGAGCAGTTCTTC. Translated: CASGTSGDRVRRYNEQFF.

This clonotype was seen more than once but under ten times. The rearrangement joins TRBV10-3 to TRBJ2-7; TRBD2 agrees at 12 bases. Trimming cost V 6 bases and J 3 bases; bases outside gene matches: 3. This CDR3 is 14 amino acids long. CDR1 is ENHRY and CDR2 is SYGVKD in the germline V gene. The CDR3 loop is CAIRGLAGSYEQYF. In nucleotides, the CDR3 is TGTGCCATCAGGGGACTAGCGGGCAGCTACGAGCAGTACTTC.

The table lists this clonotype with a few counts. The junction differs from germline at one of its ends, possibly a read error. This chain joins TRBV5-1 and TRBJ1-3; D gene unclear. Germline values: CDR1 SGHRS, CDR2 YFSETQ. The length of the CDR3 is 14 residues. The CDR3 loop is CASSLEGSGNTIYF. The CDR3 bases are TGTGCCAGCAGCTTAGAAGGGTCTGGAAACACCATATATTTT. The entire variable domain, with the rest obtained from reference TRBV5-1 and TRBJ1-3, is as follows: KAGVTQTPRYLIKTRGQQVTLSCSPISGHRSVSWYQQTPGQGLQFLFEYFSETQRNKGNFPGRFSGRQFSNSRSEMNVSTLELGDSALYLCASSLEGSGNTIYFGEGSWLTVV.

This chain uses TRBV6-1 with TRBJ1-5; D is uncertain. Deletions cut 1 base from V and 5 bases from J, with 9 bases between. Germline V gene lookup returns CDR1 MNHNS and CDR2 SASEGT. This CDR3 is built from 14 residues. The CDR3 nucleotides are TGTGCCAGCAGTGAAGGTGGCAACGATCAGCCCCAGCATTTT. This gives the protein CASSEGGNDQPQHF.

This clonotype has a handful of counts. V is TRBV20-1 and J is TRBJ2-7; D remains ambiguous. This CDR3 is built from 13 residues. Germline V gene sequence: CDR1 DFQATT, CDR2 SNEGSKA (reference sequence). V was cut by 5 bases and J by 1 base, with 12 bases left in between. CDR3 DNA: TGCAGTGCTCCCCTCCAGGCATCCTACGAGCAGTACTTC. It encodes CSAPLQASYEQYF.

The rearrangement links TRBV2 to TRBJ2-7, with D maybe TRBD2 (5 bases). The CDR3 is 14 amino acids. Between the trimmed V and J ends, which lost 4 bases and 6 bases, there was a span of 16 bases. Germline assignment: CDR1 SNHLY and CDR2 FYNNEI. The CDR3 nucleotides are TGTGCCAGCAGTGTGGTTGTAGGGAGATCCGAGCAGTACTTC. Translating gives CASSVVVGRSEQYF.

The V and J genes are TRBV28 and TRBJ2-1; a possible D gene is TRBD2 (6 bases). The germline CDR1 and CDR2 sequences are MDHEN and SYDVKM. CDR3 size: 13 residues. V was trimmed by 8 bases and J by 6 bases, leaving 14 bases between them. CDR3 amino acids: CASLTSPGNEQFF. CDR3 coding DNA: TGTGCCAGCCTAACTAGCCCGGGCAATGAGCAGTTCTTC.